The rows below give T cell receptor beta chains drawn from one sample of a study of early T cells in non-severe SARS-CoV-2 infection. TCRdb reprocessed the 5' RACE reads with MiXCR, giving one entry per CDR3 protein. The data hold around 83,000 distinct CDR3 sequences, with more than 9% observed a single time. The material was whole blood, obtained at baseline. These receptors originate from an adult who was a healthcare worker with PCR-confirmed SARS-CoV-2 infection or an uninfected control (not recorded which). Both conserved end residues are part of each CDR3. Fields, in order: V gene, J gene, D gene, CDR3 length, clone size, CDR3 DNA, CDR3 protein. The D gene is left open where the match is weak. Clone size, where shown, is once, few, many, or a class for clones that have expanded.

V gene: TRBV13
J gene: TRBJ2-5
D gene: -
CDR3 length: 14
clone size: -
CDR3 DNA: TGTGCCAGCAGCCCCGGCTCCTTGGGAGAGACCCAGTACTTC
CDR3 protein: CASSPGSLGETQYF

V gene: TRBV5-4
J gene: TRBJ2-5
D gene: -
CDR3 length: 16
clone size: few
CDR3 DNA: TGTGCCAGCAGCTTGGAAGGCCCAAGGGGGCAAGAGACCCAGTACTTC
CDR3 protein: CASSLEGPRGQETQYF

V gene: TRBV27
J gene: TRBJ2-3
D gene: -
CDR3 length: 14
clone size: -
CDR3 DNA: TGTGCCAGCACTCTGGGGCTAGCTACAGATACGCAGTATTTT
CDR3 protein: CASTLGLATDTQYF

V gene: TRBV11-2
J gene: TRBJ2-3
D gene: TRBD2
CDR3 length: 15
clone size: -
CDR3 DNA: TGTGCCAGCAGCCGACTAGCGGGAGTTGCAGATACGCAGTATTTT
CDR3 protein: CASSRLAGVADTQYF

V gene: TRBV2
J gene: TRBJ2-7
D gene: -
CDR3 length: 13
clone size: -
CDR3 DNA: TGTGCCAGCAGTGAGGTAGCGGCCTACGAGCAGTACTTC
CDR3 protein: CASSEVAAYEQYF

V gene: TRBV28
J gene: TRBJ2-3
D gene: -
CDR3 length: 13
clone size: -
CDR3 DNA: TGTGCCAGTTCTCCCGCCGATGTCCGGACATGGTATTTT
CDR3 protein: CASSPADVRTWYF

V gene: TRBV27
J gene: TRBJ2-5
D gene: -
CDR3 length: 15
clone size: few
CDR3 DNA: TGTGCCAGCAGTTTCGTAGGCAAACAACAAGAGACCCAGTACTTC
CDR3 protein: CASSFVGKQQETQYF

V gene: TRBV2
J gene: TRBJ2-4
D gene: -
CDR3 length: 13
clone size: -
CDR3 DNA: TGTGCCAGCAGAACAACAGGGGGGGACATTCAGTACTTC
CDR3 protein: CASRTTGGDIQYF

V gene: TRBV28
J gene: TRBJ2-7
D gene: -
CDR3 length: 14
clone size: -
CDR3 DNA: TGTGCCAGCAGCGACTGGAAGGGTCGGGGCGAGCAGTACTTC
CDR3 protein: CASSDWKGRGEQYF

V gene: TRBV11-3
J gene: TRBJ2-4
D gene: -
CDR3 length: 13
clone size: few
CDR3 DNA: TGTGCCAGCAGCCTGGGCAGGGGAAACATTCAGTACTTC
CDR3 protein: CASSLGRGNIQYF

V gene: TRBV15
J gene: TRBJ2-1
D gene: -
CDR3 length: 14
clone size: few
CDR3 DNA: TGTGCCACCAGCACAATGGGCTCCTACAATGAGCAGTTCTTC
CDR3 protein: CATSTMGSYNEQFF

V gene: TRBV18
J gene: TRBJ2-5
D gene: -
CDR3 length: 17
clone size: few
CDR3 DNA: TGTGCCAGCTCACCACCGCGTTCGGGACTTGGCCAAGAGACCCAGTACTTC
CDR3 protein: CASSPPRSGLGQETQYF

V gene: TRBV10-3
J gene: TRBJ2-6
D gene: TRBD2
CDR3 length: 17
clone size: -
CDR3 DNA: TGTGCCATCAGTGAGTCAGCGGGAGCTTCTGGGGCCAACGTCCTGACTTTC
CDR3 protein: CAISESAGASGANVLTF

V gene: TRBV12-3/TRBV12-4
J gene: TRBJ1-5
D gene: -
CDR3 length: 13
clone size: many
CDR3 DNA: TGTGCCAGCAGTCGGGACGAGCGTCAGCCCCAGCATTTT
CDR3 protein: CASSRDERQPQHF

V gene: TRBV28
J gene: TRBJ1-1
D gene: -
CDR3 length: 16
clone size: -
CDR3 DNA: TGTGCCAGCAGCACCCTGACGGGACGGACCAACACTGAAGCTTTCTTT
CDR3 protein: CASSTLTGRTNTEAFF

V gene: TRBV3-1
J gene: TRBJ2-5
D gene: -
CDR3 length: 16
clone size: -
CDR3 DNA: TGTGCCAGCAGCCAAGTCGCGTCGGGGGAGGAAGAGACCCAGTACTTC
CDR3 protein: CASSQVASGEEETQYF

V gene: TRBV19
J gene: TRBJ2-1
D gene: -
CDR3 length: 12
clone size: few
CDR3 DNA: TGTGCCAGTAGTATGGTGGGTAATGAGCAGTTCTTC
CDR3 protein: CASSMVGNEQFF

V gene: TRBV11-3
J gene: TRBJ2-1
D gene: TRBD2
CDR3 length: 16
clone size: -
CDR3 DNA: TGTGCCAGCAGCATAGGGACTAGCGGGAGGGAGGGTGAGCAGTTCTTC
CDR3 protein: CASSIGTSGREGEQFF